The text below deals with one T cell receptor beta chain. Its cognate antigen is unknown. The sample is drawn from a study of cytomegalovirus exposure and HLA in healthy donors. Study as a whole: Unique TCRs numbering around 80 million, obtained from HLA-typed donors, made up an early data release. Broader study findings: Based on reports, TCR beta sequences accurately predicted HLA-A and HLA-B alleles for most subjects.

The CDR3 is 13 residues long. Germline values: CDR1 SGHAT, CDR2 FQNNGV. V lost 1 base and J 7 bases, leaving 10 bases between the germline ends. Researchers ran the PCR with 60 Vbeta and 13 Jbeta primers. Clones were read by immunoSEQ multiplex PCR, and TCRdb kept only the in-frame ones, dropping some. The profile covers around 130,000 clones, with approximately 68% appearing a single time and 1.6% taken by the ten largest. This sequence joins TRBV11-2 and TRBJ1-2; unclear D gene. The material sequenced was PBMCs. This clonotype was obtained from a man under 40 in good health and CMV-seropositive. CDR3: CASSLGAPRGYTF. The CDR3 DNA reads as TGTGCCAGCAGCTTAGGGGCACCCCGTGGCTACACCTTC.